Given below is one T cell receptor (beta chain) in context. The CDR3 is 16 amino acids. Per the germline V gene, CDR1 is SQVTM and CDR2 is ANQGSEA. V shed 6 bases, J shed 4 bases, and the junction held 10 bases outside the gene matches. The sample comes from a study of blood T cells in healthy people across ages. In terms of origin and age, donors were healthy Caucasian individuals from Russia aged roughly 6 to 95. Isolated PBMCs totaled at least 6 million in each sample. Primed by a sample-barcoded 5' primer and a J-beta primer mix, a second PCR proceeded for about 6 to 11 cycles. The authors tagged each cDNA molecule using a template-switch adaptor with 12 random nucleotides. MiXCR was run by TCRdb on the 5' RACE reads, yielding one entry per CDR3 protein. The table records 1,100,000 or so distinct CDR3 sequences, 45% of them present only once.

This sequence originates from a woman aged 60 to 75 in good health. V and J are TRBV29-1 and TRBJ2-2, with 11 bases aligning to TRBD1. Input material: blood. For the CDR3, the DNA is TGCAGCGTGTTTTCCCCGGGACAGGGGGTCACCGGGGAGCTGTTTTTT. This translates into CSVFSPGQGVTGELFF.